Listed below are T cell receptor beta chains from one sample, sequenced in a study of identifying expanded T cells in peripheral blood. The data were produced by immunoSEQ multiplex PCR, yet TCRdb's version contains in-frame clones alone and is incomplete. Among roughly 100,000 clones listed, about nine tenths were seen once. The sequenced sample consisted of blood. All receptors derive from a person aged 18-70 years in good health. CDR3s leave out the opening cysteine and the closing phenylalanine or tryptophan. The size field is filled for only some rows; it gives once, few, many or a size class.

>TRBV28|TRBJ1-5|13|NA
ASSLGRQVNQPQH
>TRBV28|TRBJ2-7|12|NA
ASSFQGRVHEQY
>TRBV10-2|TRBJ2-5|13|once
ASSDKGWYGETQY
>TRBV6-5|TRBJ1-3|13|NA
ASSQDEFSGNTIY
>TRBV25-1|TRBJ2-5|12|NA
ASSAKDIQETQY
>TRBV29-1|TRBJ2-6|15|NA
SVEVRQGLSGANVLT
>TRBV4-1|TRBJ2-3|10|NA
ASSQAGDTQY
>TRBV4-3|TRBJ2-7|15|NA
ASSQQLDRGAGYEQY
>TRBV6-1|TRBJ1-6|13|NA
ASSASGTGFSPLH
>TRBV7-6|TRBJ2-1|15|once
ASSPGGSGFSYNEQF
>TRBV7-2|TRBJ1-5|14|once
ASSIQGWGSNQPQH
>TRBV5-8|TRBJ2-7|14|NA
ASSLGQGPSSYEQY
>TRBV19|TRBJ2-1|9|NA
ASMGIYEQF
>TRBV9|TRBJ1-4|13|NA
ASSVQATTNEKLF
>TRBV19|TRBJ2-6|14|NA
ASSSFQGSGANVLT
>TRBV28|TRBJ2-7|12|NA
ASSFLGPPYEQY
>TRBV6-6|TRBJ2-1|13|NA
ASSYSTLAGGEQF
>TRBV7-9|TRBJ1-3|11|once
ASKGASGNTIY
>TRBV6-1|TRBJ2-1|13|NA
ASSESRVPYNEQF
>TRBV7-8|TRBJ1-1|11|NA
ASSLARTTEAF